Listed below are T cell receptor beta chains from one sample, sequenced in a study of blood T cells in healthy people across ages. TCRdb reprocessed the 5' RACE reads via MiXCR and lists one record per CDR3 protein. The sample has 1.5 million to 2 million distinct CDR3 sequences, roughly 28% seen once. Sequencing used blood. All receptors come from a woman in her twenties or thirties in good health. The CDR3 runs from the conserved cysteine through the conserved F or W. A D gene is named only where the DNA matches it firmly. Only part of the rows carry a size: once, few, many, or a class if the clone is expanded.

CDR3: CASSRSGQAITYEQYF
D: TRBD1
J: TRBJ2-7
size: -
V: TRBV6-5

CDR3: CSGEGVAKNIQYF
D: -
J: TRBJ2-4
size: -
V: TRBV20-1

CDR3: CASSPTTDSRRQETQYF
D: -
J: TRBJ2-5
size: -
V: TRBV7-8

CDR3: CASSSGLAGGPEQFF
D: TRBD2
J: TRBJ2-1
size: many
V: TRBV7-2

CDR3: CSATAGALDTQYF
D: -
J: TRBJ2-3
size: -
V: TRBV20-1

CDR3: CASSLTSGVTTGELFF
D: TRBD2
J: TRBJ2-2
size: -
V: TRBV5-1

CDR3: CASGPSGSFDEQYF
D: TRBD2
J: TRBJ2-7
size: few
V: TRBV7-8

CDR3: CASRSAGNGEQYF
D: -
J: TRBJ2-7
size: -
V: TRBV5-1

CDR3: CASSLRGAAQPQHF
D: -
J: TRBJ1-5
size: -
V: TRBV12-3/TRBV12-4

CDR3: CASSNSREAGLAKNIQYF
D: TRBD2
J: TRBJ2-4
size: few
V: TRBV3-1

CDR3: CSARVTGAPLTGGYTF
D: TRBD1
J: TRBJ1-2
size: -
V: TRBV20-1

CDR3: CAISRGGGGSYNEQYF
D: -
J: -
size: -
V: TRBV10-3

CDR3: CASSFGGAGYNEQFF
D: TRBD2
J: TRBJ2-1
size: many
V: TRBV7-2

CDR3: CASSFLDRGFYGYTF
D: TRBD1
J: TRBJ1-2
size: -
V: TRBV27

CDR3: CSVDPIAGGSDEQFF
D: TRBD2
J: TRBJ2-1
size: many
V: TRBV29-1

CDR3: CASSLFVGDGYTF
D: -
J: TRBJ1-2
size: -
V: TRBV27

CDR3: CSARDSKTVYEQYF
D: -
J: TRBJ2-7
size: few
V: TRBV20-1

CDR3: CASRGDRGSTDTQYF
D: TRBD1
J: TRBJ2-3
size: -
V: TRBV28

CDR3: CASSLDPSGEQFF
D: -
J: TRBJ2-1
size: few
V: TRBV7-2

CDR3: CSAIPGMNEQFF
D: -
J: TRBJ2-1
size: few
V: TRBV20-1

CDR3: CASGYLGVGSYNEQFF
D: -
J: TRBJ2-1
size: -
V: TRBV27

CDR3: CAGSPTGETQYF
D: -
J: TRBJ2-5
size: -
V: TRBV6-6

CDR3: CASSRGRDSSYNEQFF
D: -
J: TRBJ2-1
size: -
V: TRBV14

CDR3: CASSLSGLAGGEQFF
D: TRBD2
J: TRBJ2-1
size: few
V: TRBV27

CDR3: CASSKVGLWGSGTDTQYF
D: -
J: TRBJ2-3
size: few
V: TRBV4-2

CDR3: CASSNPATVDQETQYF
D: -
J: TRBJ2-5
size: -
V: TRBV28

CDR3: CAGSTPRHVDEQYF
D: -
J: -
size: few
V: TRBV7-9

CDR3: CSAREVGTGSETQYF
D: TRBD1
J: TRBJ2-5
size: -
V: TRBV20-1

CDR3: CASSLGLASHNKQETQYF
D: TRBD2
J: TRBJ2-5
size: few
V: TRBV5-1

CDR3: CASSQDIAGGLRFF
D: TRBD2
J: TRBJ2-1
size: -
V: TRBV14

CDR3: CASSQRGLNEQYF
D: TRBD1
J: TRBJ2-7
size: -
V: TRBV3-1

CDR3: CATSSSTDQPQHF
D: -
J: TRBJ1-5
size: -
V: TRBV15

CDR3: CASSAGTGGIKTQYF
D: TRBD1
J: TRBJ2-5
size: -
V: TRBV5-1

CDR3: CASSRDSPGYTF
D: TRBD1
J: TRBJ1-2
size: -
V: TRBV2

CDR3: CASHRWGDAGANVLTF
D: -
J: TRBJ2-6
size: -
V: TRBV28

CDR3: CASSLERGRYYEQYF
D: TRBD1
J: TRBJ2-7
size: -
V: TRBV11-2

CDR3: CASSQEVVEDYGYTF
D: -
J: TRBJ1-2
size: many
V: TRBV4-1

CDR3: CATSDFVGGSGEQYF
D: -
J: TRBJ2-5
size: once
V: TRBV24-1

CDR3: CASSSNRDRGLNEQFF
D: TRBD1
J: TRBJ2-1
size: -
V: TRBV7-3

CDR3: CASSPLDTGGSYEQYF
D: TRBD1
J: TRBJ2-7
size: many
V: TRBV7-6

CDR3: CASRYPQGSGRLSGAFF
D: TRBD1
J: TRBJ1-1
size: -
V: TRBV12-3/TRBV12-4